Listed here are 23 T cell receptor beta chains from one sample, sequenced in a study of type 1 and type 2 diabetes patients (dated by TCRdb to between 2015 and 2016). TCRdb shows the sequencer as Illumina MiSeq. Genomic DNA from sorted T cell subsets served as template for TCRbeta CDR3 amplification. The TCRbeta CDR3 region was amplified by multiplex PCR with 30 forward and 13 reverse primers. Using fastp at Q25 and MiXCR, TCRdb reprocessed the public reads and kept productive beta chains. Every distinct CDR3 protein forms one entry, paired with its most common genes and DNA. The sample data list 250,000 or so distinct CDR3 sequences, and approximately 45% of these were observed just once. The ten largest clones add up to approximately 15% of the sample. The sample was peripheral blood mononuclear cells (PBMCs). The receptors stem from a man between 18 and 35 years old with type 2 diabetes.

This clonotype was seen a few times. The V gene is TRBV2, the J gene TRBJ2-1, with 12 positions matching TRBD2. Germline loops: CDR1 SNHLY, CDR2 FYNNEI. CDR3 length: 14 amino acids. The trim removed 7 bases at V and 10 bases at J, leaving 8 bases unmatched. In DNA form, the CDR3 reads TGTGCCAGCACGGGACTAGCGGGTGGTAGCGAGCAGTTCTTC. It translates to CASTGLAGGSEQFF.

This clonotype was picked up many times. V is TRBV7-8 and J is TRBJ2-5; TRBD2 matches at 8 bases. The germline V gene has CDR1 SGHVS and CDR2 FQNEAQ. The V gene end was trimmed by 2 bases and the J gene end by 5 bases; junction bases not matched to a gene: 4. The CDR3 totals 14 residues. The CDR3 protein is CASSLWSGGETQYF. The CDR3 DNA reads TGTGCCAGCAGCTTATGGTCGGGAGGGGAGACCCAGTACTTC.

Only a few counts were recorded for this clonotype. V is TRBV20-1 and J is TRBJ2-3; either TRBD1 or TRBD2 may fit D (6 bases each). The germline V gene encodes CDR1 DFQATT and CDR2 SNEGSKA (reference sequence). Trimming took off 6 bases at V and 2 bases at J, with 18 bases between the two ends. The CDR3 has 15 residues. This chain's CDR3 is CSAHPTGADTDTQYF. The CDR3, as DNA: TGCAGTGCGCACCCAACGGGGGCCGACACAGATACGCAGTATTTT.

The chain joins TRBV14 to TRBJ1-1, with D perhaps matching TRBD1 (6 bases). V was clipped by 4 bases and J by 4 bases, with 13 bases between them. The CDR3 extends over 14 amino acids. Looked up from germline, CDR1 is SGHDN and CDR2 is FVKESK. In DNA, the CDR3 is TGTGCCAGCAGCCCTAGAGGACAGACCACTGAAGCTTTCTTT. Translated, it gives CASSPRGQTTEAFF.

To note about this clonotype: One end of the junction varies from germline; a read error may be responsible. The chain uses TRBV19 and TRBJ1-1, with TRBD1 matching over 10 bases. Germline assignment: CDR1 LNHDA and CDR2 SQIVND (reference sequence). CDR3 length: 16 amino acids. CDR3 region: CASSLGQGVVGTEACF. In DNA, the CDR3 is TGTGCCAGTAGTCTCGGACAGGGGGTTGTAGGCACTGAAGCTTGCTTT. Looking up the rest from reference TRBV19 and TRBJ1-1 gives the full variable domain: DGGITQSPKYLFRKEGQNVTLSCEQNLNHDAMYWYRQDPGQGLRLIYYSQIVNDFQKGDIAEGYSVSREKKESFPLTVTSAQKNPTAFYLCASSLGQGVVGTEACFGQGTRLTVV.

The V call is TRBV9, the J call TRBJ2-7; TRBD1 is a possible D gene (5 bases). CDR1 and CDR2 (germline): SGDLS, YYNGEE. CDR3 length: 13 amino acids. Trimming took off 2 bases at V and 2 bases at J, with 8 bases between the two ends. The CDR3 sequence is CASSVTGTYEQYF. The CDR3 DNA reads TGTGCCAGCAGCGTTACAGGCACCTACGAGCAGTACTTC.

This clonotype appeared once. The junction and the germline gene differ at one end; a read error may be behind it. The rearrangement joins TRBV18 to TRBJ2-7; 9 bases align to TRBD1. Germline values: CDR1 KGHSH, CDR2 LQKENI. The CDR3 totals 15 residues. CDR3 protein: CASSTPGQGFYEQYF. In DNA, the CDR3 is TGTGCCAGCTCAACACCGGGACAGGGTTTTTACGAGCAGTACTTC.

The chain is built from TRBV7-2 and TRBJ1-6, with D tentatively TRBD1 (6 bases). The V and J ends lost 6 bases and 9 bases respectively, with 15 bases between them. Per germline, CDR1 SGHTA and CDR2 FQGNSA. The CDR3 runs 14 residues. In nucleotides, the CDR3 is TGTGCCAGCAGTTCCGGGACAACACTTTCACCCCTCCACTTT. Translating gives CASSSGTTLSPLHF.

The chain has TRBV10-3 and TRBJ1-6, with D hard to call. The germline V gene has CDR1 ENHRY and CDR2 SYGVKD. The CDR3 extends over 15 amino acids. The V and J ends lost 5 bases and 4 bases respectively, with 12 bases between them. Written as DNA, the CDR3 is TGTGCCATCAGTAAGTTGGGAAGGTATAATTCACCCCTCCACTTT. Residues: CAISKLGRYNSPLHF.

The V call is TRBV15, the J call TRBJ1-1, with D perhaps matching TRBD1 (5 bases). This CDR3 is built from 13 residues. The V end lost 5 bases, the J end lost 2 bases, and 9 bases lay between the germline ends. CDR1 and CDR2 (germline): LNHNV, YYDKDF (reference sequence). DNA of the CDR3: TGTGCCACCAGCGGGGGTGGAAACACTGAAGCTTTCTTT. Protein product: CATSGGGNTEAFF.

The V and J genes are TRBV7-2 and TRBJ2-3; 9 nucleotides agree with TRBD2. There are 16 residues in the CDR3. From germline, CDR1 is SGHTA and CDR2 FQGNSA. V lost 3 bases to trimming and J lost 4 bases; unmatched junction nucleotides: 8. CDR3 sequence reads: CASSFRPSGTSDTQYF. The DNA for the CDR3 is TGTGCCAGCAGCTTCCGGCCTAGCGGGACTTCAGATACGCAGTATTTT. Together with reference TRBV7-2 and TRBJ2-3, the CDR3 gives the full variable domain: GAGVSQSPSNKVTEKGKDVELRCDPISGHTALYWYRQSLGQGLEFLIYFQGNSAPDKSGLPSDRFSAERTGGSVSTLTIQRTQQEDSAVYLCASSFRPSGTSDTQYFGPGTRLTVL.

V is TRBV7-8 and J is TRBJ1-3; D not certain. Trimming shortened V by 3 bases and J by 0 bases, and 9 bases separated the two germline ends. The CDR3 has 15 residues. Germline V lookup: CDR1 SGHVS, CDR2 FQNEAQ. The CDR3 loop is CASSFRAGSGNTIYF. CDR3 coding DNA: TGTGCCAGCAGCTTCCGAGCTGGCTCTGGAAACACCATATATTTT. The variable domain in full, with the rest retrieved from reference TRBV7-8 and TRBJ1-3, is GAGVSQSPRYKVAKRGQDVALRCDPISGHVSLFWYQQALGQGPEFLTYFQNEAQLDKSGLPSDRFFAERPEGSVSTLKIQRTQQEDSAVYLCASSFRAGSGNTIYFGEGSWLTVV.

This clonotype was observed a handful of times. The chain employs TRBV7-8 and TRBJ1-2; D unclear. The CDR3 totals 14 residues. The ends were cut back, 0 bases at V and 4 bases at J, with 9 bases in the middle. The germline CDR1 and CDR2 sequences are SGHVS and FQNEAQ. CDR3 DNA sequence: TGTGCCAGCAGCTTAGCGCAGGACCTCTATGGCTACACCTTC. It is translated as CASSLAQDLYGYTF.

The chain joins TRBV7-8 to TRBJ1-1, with a weak D call TRBD1 (5 bases). The ends were cut back, 1 base at V and 2 bases at J, with 8 bases in the middle. The CDR3 spans 14 residues. The germline CDR1 and CDR2 sequences are SGHVS and FQNEAQ. The CDR3 coding sequence is TGTGCCAGCAGCTTAGTCCGGGACAACACTGAAGCTTTCTTT. Its translation is CASSLVRDNTEAFF.

This clonotype was seen only a few times. CDR3 nucleotides: TGCAGTGCGGTTGGGGGCCTACATCAGCCCCAGCATTTT. Protein product: CSAVGGLHQPQHF. The chain is built from TRBV20-1 and TRBJ1-5; TRBD1 is a possible D gene (6 bases). The CDR3 has 13 residues. Germline-derived CDR1 and CDR2 are DFQATT and SNEGSKA (reference sequence). V lost 6 bases to trimming and J lost 5 bases, with 14 bases between them.

The chain carries TRBV19 and TRBJ1-2; D perhaps matches TRBD1 (6 bases). CDR3 length equals 14 residues. Between the trimmed V and J ends, which lost 2 bases and 5 bases, there was a span of 12 bases. Germline V gives CDR1 LNHDA, CDR2 SQIVND (reference sequence). The CDR3 is CASSIQGKEYGYTF. The CDR3 region has the DNA TGTGCCAGTAGTATACAGGGGAAAGAATATGGCTACACCTTC.

This clonotype was recorded a few times. This sequence joins TRBV2 and TRBJ1-1, with 7 bases matching TRBD1. V lost 8 bases and J lost 2; bases outside the gene matches: 11. The CDR3 is made up of 15 amino acids. Germline V gene data show CDR1 as SNHLY and CDR2 as FYNNEI. The CDR3 region is CASEDAGTANTEAFF. The CDR3 DNA sequence: TGTGCCAGCGAAGATGCGGGGACAGCCAACACTGAAGCTTTCTTT.

This rearrangement joins TRBV19 to TRBJ1-1; D is unresolved. Germline lookup yields CDR1 LNHDA and CDR2 SQIVND (reference sequence). V lost 3 bases, J lost 3 bases, and 11 bases lay in between. The CDR3 has 14 amino acids. CDR3 loop: CASSMRRKDTEAFF. The CDR3 DNA is TGTGCCAGTAGTATGCGTAGGAAGGACACTGAAGCTTTCTTT. The full variable domain, rest sourced from reference TRBV19 and TRBJ1-1, is DGGITQSPKYLFRKEGQNVTLSCEQNLNHDAMYWYRQDPGQGLRLIYYSQIVNDFQKGDIAEGYSVSREKKESFPLTVTSAQKNPTAFYLCASSMRRKDTEAFFGQGTRLTVV.

This clonotype was observed a few times. This chain uses TRBV2 with TRBJ2-3, with D tentatively TRBD2 (5 bases). This CDR3 comprises 13 residues. The germline V gene has CDR1 SNHLY and CDR2 FYNNEI. With 11 bases removed from V and 0 bases from J, the gap between germline ends came to 12 bases. The CDR3 loop is CAAGQTSTDTQYF. The CDR3 nucleotides read TGTGCCGCGGGCCAGACTAGCACAGATACGCAGTATTTT.

This chain connects TRBV7-2 to TRBJ2-3, with D hard to call. V lost 3 bases and J 2 bases, leaving 9 bases between the germline ends. Germline values: CDR1 SGHTA, CDR2 FQGNSA. This CDR3 comprises 14 residues. CDR3 in DNA: TGTGCCAGCAGCTTGCGGAGCTCCACAGATACGCAGTATTTT. Its translation is CASSLRSSTDTQYF.

J is TRBJ1-2 and V is TRBV5-1; weak D call: TRBD1 (6 bases). The CDR3 is 15 residues long. Germline V gene data show CDR1 as SGHRS and CDR2 as YFSETQ. Trimming left V 2 bases short and J 2 bases short, with 13 bases between. The CDR3 is CASSLTGNQNYGYTF. The DNA for the CDR3 is TGCGCCAGCAGCTTAACAGGGAATCAGAACTATGGCTACACCTTC.

This chain joins TRBV6-1 and TRBJ1-5; D is unclear. Germline CDR1 MNHNS, CDR2 SASEGT. Deletions cut 5 bases from V and 5 bases from J, with 13 bases between. CDR3 length: 14 amino acids. As DNA, the CDR3 is TGTGCCAGCAGTTGGGCCGATCCGGATCAGCCCCAGCATTTT. The encoded protein is CASSWADPDQPQHF.

This clonotype was observed a few times. V gene TRBV12-3 or TRBV12-4 combines with J gene TRBJ2-7; 7 nucleotides agree with TRBD1. The CDR3 has 15 residues. Trimming removed 7 bases from V and 2 bases from J; junction bases left unmatched: 11. CDR3 loop: CASTQSRDRPYEQYF. CDR3 nucleotide sequence: TGTGCCAGCACTCAATCTCGGGACAGACCCTACGAGCAGTACTTC.